This TCR beta chain was documented in a study of T cells after somatic rescue of genetic block. Trimming removed 5 bases at V and 3 bases at J, with 14 bases between. Germline CDR1 and CDR2: MNHEY and SVGAGI. CDR3 size: 14 residues. The protocol was immunoSEQ multiplex PCR, while the TCRdb copy is restricted to in-frame clones and leaves out a portion. The repertoire holds roughly 120,000 clones, with 75% to 95% as singletons. The clonotype was recovered from a woman aged 18-29 years. Sequenced material: peripheral blood mononuclear cells (PBMCs). J is TRBJ2-7 and V is TRBV6-5; D gene ambiguous. The CDR3 sequence: CASSPTPAGYEQYF. The CDR3 DNA reads as TGTGCCAGCAGTCCTACCCCCGCTGGCTACGAGCAGTACTTC.